This TCR beta chain was sequenced during a study of blood T cells in healthy people across ages. Points from the study as a whole: Naive T cell percentage by flow cytometry tracked strongly with beta diversity. Donor CMV status was unknown, possibly confounding expanded clonotype changes.

Combining a sample-barcoded 5' primer with a J-beta primer mix, a second PCR ran for roughly 6 to 12 cycles. Sequencing of every sample gave 3 million or more CDR3-containing paired-end reads. Via MiXCR, TCRdb re-called the 5' RACE reads, giving one row per CDR3 protein. This table holds 1.5 million to 2 million distinct CDR3 sequences, about 35% found once. A word on this clonotype: Antigen: not known.

Germline CDR1 MGHRA, CDR2 YSYEKL. The CDR3 is made up of 14 amino acids. V lost 1 base to trimming and J lost 7 bases, with 13 bases between them. The clonotype comes from a woman in her 30s in good health. The V gene is TRBV4-1, the J gene TRBJ1-1; D is unresolved. The sample taken for sequencing was blood. As DNA, the CDR3 is TGCGCCAGCAGCCAAGTTTGGGTCGCAGATGAAGCTTTCTTT. As protein: CASSQVWVADEAFF.